This T cell receptor beta chain was captured by sequencing in a study of beta chain features in type 1 diabetes. Since all of the isolated RNA was reverse transcribed, expressed TCRB transcripts were what got sequenced. Method: immunoSEQ multiplex PCR; TCRdb's copy keeps in-frame clones and lacks some. The table records about 900,000 clones, 15% to 20% of them present only once. General study results and limits: Shortening that was moderate but significant affected the TCRB CDR3s of Type 1 diabetes patients in all four CD4+ subsets. PCR might pick shorter templates more often, in the same way for patients and controls. The naive, central memory and Treg TCRB repertoires looked more alike in patients than they did in healthy donors.

This clone was detected a few times. Its specificity is not known. The CDR3 is made up of 13 amino acids. V gave up 8 bases and J gave up 2 bases, with 9 bases separating them. The germline gives CDR1 MDHEN, CDR2 SYDVKM. Specimen: naive CD4+ T cells from blood. The chain employs TRBV28 and TRBJ1-4; D call uncertain. The receptor's source is a woman under 30 in good health. Here the CDR3 DNA reads TGTGCCAGCGGCGGCACCACTAATGAAAAACTGTTTTTT. Amino acids: CASGGTTNEKLFF.